This T cell receptor beta chain is from a study of T cells in Graves' hyperthyroidism and ophthalmopathy. As for the study in general: Peripheral blood was taken when the disease was first diagnosed, before any treatment began. Study-wide findings and caveats: Blood also held most thyroid clonotypes expanded beyond 0.001.

Details on this clonotype: Its matching antigen is unknown.

J gave up 3 bases and V 4 bases, and 6 bases lay outside the gene matches. Per the germline V gene, CDR1 is SGHNT and CDR2 is YYREEE (reference sequence). This CDR3 contains 14 residues. Amplification of TCR beta CDR3 regions used RNA as the template. The primer set for the first-round RT-PCR of the TCR CDR3 was HTBI. One entry per CDR3 protein, called by TCRdb with MiXCR from the multiplex PCR reads. The table lists over 500,000 distinct CDR3 sequences, more than 15% of them singletons. The TCR sequence derives from a woman aged 18-35 years with Graves' ophthalmopathy. The chain carries TRBV5-4 and TRBJ1-1; 7 bases match TRBD1. Sequences were obtained from blood. The CDR3 region has the DNA TGTGCCAGCAGCAATCCGGGACAGTACACTGAAGCTTTCTTT. Translated, it gives CASSNPGQYTEAFF.